This TCR beta chain emerged from a study of T cells in Graves' hyperthyroidism and ophthalmopathy. Amplification of TCR beta CDR3 regions was performed using RNA transcripts as template. The HTBI primer set drove a first-round RT-PCR of the TCR CDR3. Using its own MiXCR run on the multiplex PCR reads, TCRdb lists one record per CDR3 protein. The data hold about 49,000 distinct CDR3 sequences, with approximately 50% observed a single time. Trimming took 1 base from V and 0 from J, leaving 16 bases between them. The CDR3 is 16 amino acids. Germline V CDR1 and CDR2: DFQATT, SNEGSKA (reference sequence). The chain links TRBV20-1 to TRBJ2-7; maybe TRBD2 (5 bases). This clonotype was obtained from a man between 18 and 29 years old with Graves' hyperthyroidism. Input material: peripheral blood or thyroid tissue (not recorded which). As DNA, the CDR3 is TGCAGTGCTAGAGCCTGGACTCTCTCGAGCTCCTACGAGCAGTACTTC. This encodes CSARAWTLSSSYEQYF.